The entry below describes one TCR beta chain. The data were taken from a study of blood T cell repertoires in COVID-19. Profiling relied on immunoSEQ multiplex PCR, and the TCRdb table lists in-frame clones only, not all of them. The sample lists 210,000 or so clones, approximately 84% occurring once. J lost 0 bases, V lost 1 base, and 3 bases had no gene match. Per the germline V gene, CDR1 is SGHDN and CDR2 is FVKESK. The CDR3 is 17 amino acids. The source material was peripheral blood. The rearrangement joins TRBV14 to TRBJ2-4, with TRBD1 matching over 10 bases. The receptor was derived from a woman between 45 and 60 years old with active or convalescent COVID-19. This chain's CDR3 is CASSQVDRGLAKNIQYF. In DNA form, the CDR3 reads TGTGCCAGCAGCCAAGTTGACAGGGGGCTAGCCAAAAACATTCAGTACTTC.